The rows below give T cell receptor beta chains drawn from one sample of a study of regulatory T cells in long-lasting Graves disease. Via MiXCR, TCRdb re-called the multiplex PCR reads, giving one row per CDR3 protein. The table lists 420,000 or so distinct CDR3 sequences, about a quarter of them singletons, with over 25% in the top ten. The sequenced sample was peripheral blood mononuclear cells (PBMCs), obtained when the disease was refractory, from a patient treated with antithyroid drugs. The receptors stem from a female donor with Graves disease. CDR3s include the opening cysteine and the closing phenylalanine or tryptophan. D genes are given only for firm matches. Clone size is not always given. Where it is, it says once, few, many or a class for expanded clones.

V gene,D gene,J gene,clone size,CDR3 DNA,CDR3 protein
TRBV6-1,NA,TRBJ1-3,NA,TGTGCCAGCAGTGGACAGGCGTACACCATATATTTT,CASSGQAYTIYF
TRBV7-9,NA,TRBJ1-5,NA,TGTGCCAGCAGCTTATGGGGGGGCGAGAGCAATCAGCCCCAGCATTTT,CASSLWGGESNQPQHF
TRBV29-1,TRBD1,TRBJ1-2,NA,TGCAGCGTTGAGGAGGACAGGGGCTGGGGCTACACCTTC,CSVEEDRGWGYTF
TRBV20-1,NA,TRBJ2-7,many,TGCAGTGCTAGAGGGGGGGCCAAGTACGAGCAGTACTTC,CSARGGAKYEQYF
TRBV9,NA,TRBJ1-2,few,TGTGCCAGCAGCGTAGACGAGGGAAACTATGGCTACACCTTC,CASSVDEGNYGYTF
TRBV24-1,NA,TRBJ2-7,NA,TGTGCCACCAGTGACTCCTACTCAGGGACGGTGGGGTACGAGCAGTACTTC,CATSDSYSGTVGYEQYF
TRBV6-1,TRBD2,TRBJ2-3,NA,TGTGCCAGCAGCTTAGCGGGAGTAGGCACAGATACGCAGTATTTT,CASSLAGVGTDTQYF
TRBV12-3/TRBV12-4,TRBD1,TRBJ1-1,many,TGTGCCAGCAGTGACAGGGGGGTGGGGAACACTGAAGCTTTCTTT,CASSDRGVGNTEAFF
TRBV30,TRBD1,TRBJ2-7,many,TGTGCCTGTCGACGGGACAGGGGCCACGAGCAGTACTTC,CACRRDRGHEQYF
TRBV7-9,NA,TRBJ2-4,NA,TGTGCCAGCAGCCCGATGTCAGGGAGGAGTAACATTCAGTACTTC,CASSPMSGRSNIQYF
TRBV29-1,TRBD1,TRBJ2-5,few,TGCAGCGTTGAGAACAGGTTATCGAGAACAGGGGGTTTTGAGACCCAGTACTTC,CSVENRLSRTGGFETQYF
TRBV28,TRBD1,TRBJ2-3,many,TGTGCCAGCAGTTCTCAACCGGGACAGGGCACAGATACGCAGTATTTT,CASSSQPGQGTDTQYF
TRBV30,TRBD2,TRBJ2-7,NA,TGTGCCTGGAGTGTATTTGTGCGGGAGTCGGTCTACGAGCAGTACTTC,CAWSVFVRESVYEQYF
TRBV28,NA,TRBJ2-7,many,TGTGCCAGCAGTTTAATCGGCAGGGTCTACGAGCAGTACTTC,CASSLIGRVYEQYF
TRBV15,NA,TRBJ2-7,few,TGTGCCACCAGCAGAGTAGGGTCCTACGAGCAGTACTTC,CATSRVGSYEQYF
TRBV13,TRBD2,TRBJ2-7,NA,TGTGCCAGCAGCTTAGGGGGACTAGGGGGTCGTGAGCAGTACTTC,CASSLGGLGGREQYF
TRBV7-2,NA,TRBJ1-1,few,TGTGCCAGCAGCTTCGAGTGGGACCGGACCCACACTGAAGCTTTCTTT,CASSFEWDRTHTEAFF